Listed here are 24 T cell receptor beta chains from one sample, sequenced in a study of Graves' ophthalmopathy and Graves' hyperthyroidism. Amplified material comprised TCR beta CDR3 regions derived from RNA transcripts. Scientists carried out first-round RT-PCR using HTBI primers and then a second-round multiplex PCR. Each CDR3 protein gets one entry after TCRdb re-called the multiplex PCR reads with MiXCR. Counted here are 400,000 to 450,000 distinct CDR3 sequences, around a fifth occurring once; the ten biggest clones make up 2.5% to 3.5%. Material: peripheral blood. All receptors derive from a young woman with stable Graves' hyperthyroidism.

This clonotype was recorded many times. The rearrangement uses TRBV20-1 and TRBJ1-1, with D unresolved. The germline V gene encodes CDR1 DFQATT and CDR2 SNEGSKA (reference sequence). CDR3 size: 13 residues. V was pared by 2 bases and J by 1 base, with 8 bases between. The CDR3, as DNA: TGCAGTGCTAGACGGCCCCAGAACACTGAAGCTTTCTTT. It translates to CSARRPQNTEAFF.

This clonotype was counted ten times or more. The J gene is TRBJ2-7, the V gene TRBV15, with a weak D call TRBD1 (5 bases). Looked up from germline, CDR1 is LNHNV and CDR2 is YYDKDF (reference sequence). CDR3 size: 14 residues. Trimming took off 0 bases at V and 6 bases at J, with 12 bases between the two ends. CDR3 residues: CATSRDVLRGEQYF. In DNA, the CDR3 is TGTGCCACCAGCAGAGACGTTTTAAGGGGCGAGCAGTACTTC.

This clonotype was recorded once. The CDR3 does not close with the conserved phenylalanine or tryptophan, likely indicating a read error. It is unclear where the CDR3 begins or ends on the DNA, so no DNA is shown, and the CDR3 is as TCRdb lists it. The chain uses TRBV6-2 or TRBV6-3 and TRBJ2-2; the table names TRBD2, a call not compared with the DNA. The CDR3 adds up to 15 amino acids, both ends counted. Germline loops: CDR1 MNHEY, CDR2 SVGEGT. CDR3: CASSLLAGGTGELCY.

This clonotype was picked up many times. The chain has TRBV11-2 and TRBJ2-7, with D possibly matching TRBD1 (6 bases). The CDR3 spans 14 residues. Looked up from germline, CDR1 is SGHAT and CDR2 is FQNNGV. Trimming pared 5 bases from V and 6 bases from J, leaving 17 bases between. CDR3 amino acids: CASSHRTGSGEQYF. DNA of the CDR3: TGTGCCAGCAGCCACCGAACAGGGTCTGGCGAGCAGTACTTC.

This clonotype was seen only a few times. A much more abundant neighbour one base away suggests this may be a read error. V gene TRBV2 combines with J gene TRBJ2-5, with unresolved D. Germline V CDR1 and CDR2: SNHLY, FYNNEI. The CDR3 has 15 residues. The CDR3 nucleotides read TGTGCCAGCAGTCAAGGCTTTTTGTACCAAGAGACCAAGTACTTC. This translates into CASSQGFLYQETKYF.

The rearrangement links TRBV12-3 or TRBV12-4 to TRBJ2-7, with D tentatively TRBD2 (5 bases). V was clipped by 3 bases and J by 5 bases, with 8 bases between them. This CDR3 has 12 amino acids. The CDR3 sequence: CASSFWGDEQYF. The CDR3 coding sequence is TGTGCCAGCAGTTTTTGGGGAGACGAGCAGTACTTC.

The chain couples TRBV24-1 to TRBJ2-1; 9 bases match TRBD2. Germline V gene lookup returns CDR1 KGHDR and CDR2 SFDVKD. The CDR3 spans 15 residues. V lost 5 bases, J lost 8 bases, and 9 bases stayed unmatched. The CDR3 nucleotides read TGTGCCACCAGTGTCAAGCGGGAGGATGATCATGAGCAGTTCTTC. This codes for CATSVKREDDHEQFF.

This clonotype was seen a handful of times. One junction end disagrees with the germline gene, perhaps due to a read error. J is TRBJ1-2 and V is TRBV4-2; D may be TRBD1 (5 bases). The CDR3 has 18 residues. CDR1 is LGHNA and CDR2 is YNFKEQ in the germline V gene. CDR3 in amino acids: CAGSQTVLRPWANYGYTF. CDR3 DNA sequence: TGTGCCGGCAGCCAGACAGTTCTTCGCCCCTGGGCTAACTATGGCTACACCTTC.

At least ten counts were recorded for this clonotype. The J gene is TRBJ2-2, the V gene TRBV11-2, with D unresolved. This CDR3 region has 13 residues. In germline, CDR1 is SGHAT, CDR2 FQNNGV. V lost 5 bases to trimming and J lost 6 bases, with 10 bases between them. Here the CDR3 DNA reads TGTGCCAGCAGCAAGATAACGGCCGGGGAGCTGTTTTTT. This gives the protein CASSKITAGELFF. Together with reference TRBV11-2 and TRBJ2-2, the CDR3 gives the full variable domain: EAGVAQSPRYKIIEKRQSVAFWCNPISGHATLYWYQQILGQGPKLLIQFQNNGVVDDSQLPKDRFSAERLKGVDSTLKIQPAKLEDSAVYLCASSKITAGELFFGEGSRLTVL.

This clonotype came up many times. Sequence at one end of the junction differs from germline and may be a read error. The rearrangement uses TRBV12-3 or TRBV12-4 and TRBJ2-7; D is possibly TRBD1 or TRBD2 (6 bases each). This CDR3 region has 15 residues. The DNA for the CDR3 is TGTGCCAGCAGTCCTACCGGGGGCCAAAGGGTCGAGCGGTACTTC. Protein sequence: CASSPTGGQRVERYF.

This clonotype was seen repeatedly, ten times or more. V usage is TRBV20-1 and J usage is TRBJ2-2; D unclear. The CDR3 has 13 residues. The germline V and J ends were trimmed by 2 bases and 1 base, with 5 bases remaining between them. CDR1 DFQATT and CDR2 SNEGSKA come from the germline V gene (reference sequence). As DNA, the CDR3 is TGCAGTGCTAGATTTGGGAACACCGGGGAGCTGTTTTTT. Protein sequence: CSARFGNTGELFF.

The chain couples TRBV20-1 to TRBJ2-7; 8 nucleotides match TRBD2. Trimming removed 4 bases from V and 6 bases from J; junction bases left unmatched: 14. The CDR3 covers 15 residues. In germline, CDR1 is DFQATT, CDR2 SNEGSKA (reference sequence). CDR3 in DNA: TGCAGTGCTAAAGGGCTAGCGGGTGACTCGGTCGAGCAGTACTTC. Translation: CSAKGLAGDSVEQYF.

Ten or more counts support this clonotype. This chain connects TRBV11-2 to TRBJ2-7, with TRBD2 identical over 9 bases. The V and J ends lost 3 bases and 3 bases, in that order; junction bases with no gene match: 3. The germline CDR1 and CDR2 sequences are SGHAT and FQNNGV. The CDR3 totals 14 residues. The CDR3 nucleotides read TGTGCCAGCAGCTTCTGGACTAGCGACTACGAGCAGTACTTC. It yields the protein CASSFWTSDYEQYF.

This clonotype was seen a handful of times. This chain connects TRBV9 to TRBJ2-7; 7 bases line up with TRBD1. Trimming took 3 bases from V and 1 from J; bases not matched to a gene: 4. The CDR3 sequence is 14 residues long. CDR1 is SGDLS and CDR2 is YYNGEE in the germline V gene. DNA for the CDR3: TGTGCCAGCAGCGACCGGGACAGATCCTACGAGCAGTACTTC. This translates into CASSDRDRSYEQYF.

This clonotype has at least ten counts. The chain uses TRBV7-3 and TRBJ2-2, with 8 nucleotides matching TRBD2. Per germline, CDR1 SGHTA and CDR2 FQGTGA. V was clipped by 6 bases and J by 5 bases; unmatched bases: 8. The CDR3 spans 15 residues. Here the CDR3 reads CASSRSGSRTGELFF. CDR3 DNA: TGTGCCAGCAGTCGAAGCGGGAGTAGAACCGGGGAGCTGTTTTTT.

This clonotype showed up many times. The chain couples TRBV19 to TRBJ2-2; D may be TRBD1 (6 bases). The CDR3 contains 15 residues. Germline assignment: CDR1 LNHDA and CDR2 SQIVND (reference sequence). The ends were cut back, 2 bases at V and 2 bases at J, with 9 bases in the middle. Here the CDR3 reads CASSIMDSNTGELFF. Here the CDR3 DNA reads TGTGCCAGTAGTATAATGGACAGTAACACCGGGGAGCTGTTTTTT.

In this sample, this clonotype turned up many times. The genes are TRBV7-3 and TRBJ2-4, with 8 bases identical to TRBD1. CDR3 length: 20 amino acids. Germline V lookup: CDR1 SGHTA, CDR2 FQGTGA. The ends lost 10 bases at V and 0 bases at J; junction bases unmatched: 23. The CDR3 DNA sequence: TGTGCCATCAAGCTTGATTCCGGGACAGGTGATACTCTAGCCAAAAACATTCAGTACTTC. It encodes CAIKLDSGTGDTLAKNIQYF. Supplemented by reference TRBV7-3 and TRBJ2-4, the full variable domain reads GAGVSQTPSNKVTEKGKYVELRCDPISGHTALYWYRQSLGQGPEFLIYFQGTGAADDSGLPNDRFFAVRPEGSVSTLKIQRTERGDSAVYLCAIKLDSGTGDTLAKNIQYFGAGTRLSVL.

This clonotype was recorded many times. The V and J genes are TRBV7-8 and TRBJ1-1; D unclear. Trimming cost V 2 bases and J 4 bases, with 8 bases left between them. Germline CDR1 reads SGHVS; CDR2 reads FQNEAQ. CDR3 size: 13 residues. This CDR3 reads CASSLMVGTEAFF. The CDR3 DNA follows: TGTGCCAGCAGCTTAATGGTGGGCACTGAAGCTTTCTTT.

The rearrangement uses TRBV28 and TRBJ1-2; 9 bases are shared with TRBD1. This CDR3 region has 11 residues. Germline CDR1 and CDR2: MDHEN and SYDVKM. V dropped 4 bases and J dropped 13; count of bases not matched to a gene: 4. The CDR3 loop reads CASSSDRGGTF. The CDR3 bases are TGTGCCAGCAGTTCCGACAGGGGGGGCACCTTC.

Many counts were recorded for this clonotype. V and J are TRBV28 and TRBJ1-1; D is unresolved. In germline, CDR1 is MDHEN, CDR2 SYDVKM. This CDR3 region has 12 residues. V dropped 2 bases and J dropped 11 bases, with 12 bases sitting between them. For the CDR3, the DNA is TGTGCCAGCAGTTTAGACTGGGGAAAGGCTTTCTTT. It encodes CASSLDWGKAFF.

This clonotype was observed many times. The genes are TRBV6-5 and TRBJ2-7; D might be TRBD1 (5 bases). Looked up from germline, CDR1 is MNHEY and CDR2 is SVGAGI. The V end lost 5 bases, the J end lost 4 bases, and 12 bases lay between the germline ends. This CDR3 spans 13 amino acids. CDR3 loop: CASSIGAGYEQYF. CDR3 coding DNA: TGTGCCAGCAGTATAGGGGCAGGTTACGAGCAGTACTTC.

This clonotype was recorded at least ten times. The chain carries TRBV12-3 or TRBV12-4 and TRBJ2-7; D gene unclear. V was shortened by 4 bases and J by 4 bases, with 8 bases between the two germline ends. The CDR3 runs 12 residues. The CDR3 protein is CASSSLGYEQYF. CDR3 nucleotides: TGTGCCAGCAGTTCATTAGGATACGAGCAGTACTTC.

The chain recombines TRBV29-1 with TRBJ2-7; 11 nucleotides match TRBD2. Germline V CDR1 and CDR2: SQVTM, ANQGSEA. J gave up 3 bases and V 4 bases, and 5 bases lay outside the gene matches. The CDR3 totals 14 residues. CDR3 DNA sequence: TGCAGCGTTGTAGTAGCGGGGGGGCACTACGAGCAGTACTTC. Amino acids: CSVVVAGGHYEQYF.

This clonotype has at least ten counts. The chain combines TRBV28 with TRBJ1-5; D perhaps matches TRBD1 (5 bases). V gave up 5 bases and J gave up 0 bases, with 11 bases separating them. This CDR3 has 15 residues. Germline values: CDR1 MDHEN, CDR2 SYDVKM. The DNA of the CDR3 is TGTGCCAGCAGTACCAGGGAAGGTAGCAATCAGCCCCAGCATTTT. Translating it yields CASSTREGSNQPQHF.